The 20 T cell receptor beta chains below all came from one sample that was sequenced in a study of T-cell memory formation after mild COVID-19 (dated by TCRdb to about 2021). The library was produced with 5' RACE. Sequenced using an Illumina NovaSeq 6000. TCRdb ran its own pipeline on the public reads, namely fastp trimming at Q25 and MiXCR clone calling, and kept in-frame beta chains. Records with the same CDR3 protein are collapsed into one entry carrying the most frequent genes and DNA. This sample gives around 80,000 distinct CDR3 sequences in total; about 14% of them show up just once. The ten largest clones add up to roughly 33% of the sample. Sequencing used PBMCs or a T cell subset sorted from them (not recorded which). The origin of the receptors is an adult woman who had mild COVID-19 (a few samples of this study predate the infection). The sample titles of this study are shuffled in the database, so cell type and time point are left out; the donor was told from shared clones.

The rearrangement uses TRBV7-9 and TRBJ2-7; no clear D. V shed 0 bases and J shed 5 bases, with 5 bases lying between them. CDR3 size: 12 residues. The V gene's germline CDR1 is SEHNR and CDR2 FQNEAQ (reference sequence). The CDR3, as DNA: TGTGCCAGCAGCTTAGCCCTAAACGAGCAGTACTTC. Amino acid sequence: CASSLALNEQYF.

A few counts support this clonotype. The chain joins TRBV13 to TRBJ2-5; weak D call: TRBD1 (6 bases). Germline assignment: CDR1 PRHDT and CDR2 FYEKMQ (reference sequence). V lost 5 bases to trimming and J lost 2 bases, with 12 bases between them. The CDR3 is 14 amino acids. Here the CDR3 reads CASSISTGQETQYF. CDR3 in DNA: TGTGCCAGCAGCATATCGACAGGACAAGAGACCCAGTACTTC.

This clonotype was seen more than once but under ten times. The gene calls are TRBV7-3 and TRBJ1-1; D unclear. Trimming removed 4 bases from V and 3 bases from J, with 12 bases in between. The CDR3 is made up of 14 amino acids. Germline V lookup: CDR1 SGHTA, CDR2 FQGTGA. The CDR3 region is CASSSSGPYTEAFF. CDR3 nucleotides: TGTGCCAGCAGCTCTTCCGGGCCCTACACTGAAGCTTTCTTT.

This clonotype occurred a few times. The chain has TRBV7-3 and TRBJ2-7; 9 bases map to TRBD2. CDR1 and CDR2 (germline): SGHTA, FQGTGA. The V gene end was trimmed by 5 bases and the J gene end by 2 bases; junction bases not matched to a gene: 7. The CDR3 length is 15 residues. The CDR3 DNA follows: TGTGCCAGCAGCGCCCTAGCGGGGCCAGCCTACGAGCAGTACTTC. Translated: CASSALAGPAYEQYF.

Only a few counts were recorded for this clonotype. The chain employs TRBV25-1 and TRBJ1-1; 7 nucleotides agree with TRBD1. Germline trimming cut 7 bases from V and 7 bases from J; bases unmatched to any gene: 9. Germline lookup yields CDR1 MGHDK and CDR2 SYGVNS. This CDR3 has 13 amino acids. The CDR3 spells CASIETGIGEAFF. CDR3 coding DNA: TGTGCCAGCATAGAGACAGGGATAGGTGAAGCTTTCTTT.

The CDR3 loop reads CASSQRGYLSGNTIYF. The DNA of the CDR3 is TGTGCCAGCAGCCAACGGGGGTATCTCTCTGGAAACACCATATATTTT. The gene calls are TRBV14 and TRBJ1-3; D possibly corresponds to TRBD1 (5 bases). V lost 2 bases, J lost 0 bases, and 11 bases lay in between. Germline assignment: CDR1 SGHDN and CDR2 FVKESK. The CDR3 runs to 16 residues.

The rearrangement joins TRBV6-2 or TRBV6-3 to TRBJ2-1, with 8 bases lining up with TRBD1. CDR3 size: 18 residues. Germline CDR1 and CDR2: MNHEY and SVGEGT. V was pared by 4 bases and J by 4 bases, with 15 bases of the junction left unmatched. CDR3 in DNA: TGTGCCAGCAGTTGGTCCCAAGTGGGGACAGGAGATTACAATGAGCAGTTCTTC. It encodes CASSWSQVGTGDYNEQFF.

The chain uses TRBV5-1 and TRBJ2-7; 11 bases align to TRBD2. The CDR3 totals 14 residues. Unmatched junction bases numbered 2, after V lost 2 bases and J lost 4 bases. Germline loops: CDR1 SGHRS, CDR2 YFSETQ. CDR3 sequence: CASSFSGGAYEQYF. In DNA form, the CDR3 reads TGCGCCAGCAGCTTTAGCGGGGGGGCTTACGAGCAGTACTTC.

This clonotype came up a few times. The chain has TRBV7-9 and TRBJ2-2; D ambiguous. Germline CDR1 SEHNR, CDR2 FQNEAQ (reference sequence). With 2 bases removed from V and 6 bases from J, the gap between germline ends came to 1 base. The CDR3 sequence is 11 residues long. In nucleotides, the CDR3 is TGTGCCAGCAGCTTATCCGGGGAGCTGTTTTTT. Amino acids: CASSLSGELFF.

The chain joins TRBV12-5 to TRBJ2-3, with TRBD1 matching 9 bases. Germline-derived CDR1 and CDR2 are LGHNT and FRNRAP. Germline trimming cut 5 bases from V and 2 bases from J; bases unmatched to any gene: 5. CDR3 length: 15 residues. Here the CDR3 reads CASGPTGGLTDTQYF. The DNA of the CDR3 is TGTGCTAGTGGTCCAACAGGGGGCCTCACAGATACGCAGTATTTT.

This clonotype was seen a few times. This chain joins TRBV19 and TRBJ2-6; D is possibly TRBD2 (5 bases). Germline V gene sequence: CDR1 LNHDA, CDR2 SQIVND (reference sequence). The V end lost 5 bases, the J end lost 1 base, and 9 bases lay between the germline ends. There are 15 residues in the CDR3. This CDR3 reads CASSAGGSGANVLTF. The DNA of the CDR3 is TGTGCCAGTAGTGCAGGAGGATCTGGGGCCAACGTCCTGACTTTC.

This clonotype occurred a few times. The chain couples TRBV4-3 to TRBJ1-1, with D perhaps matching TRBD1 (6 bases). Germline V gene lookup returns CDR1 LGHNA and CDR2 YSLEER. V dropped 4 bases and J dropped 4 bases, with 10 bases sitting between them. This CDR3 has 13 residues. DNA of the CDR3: TGCGCCAGCAGCCCCTTCAGGGGCACTGAAGCTTTCTTT. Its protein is CASSPFRGTEAFF.

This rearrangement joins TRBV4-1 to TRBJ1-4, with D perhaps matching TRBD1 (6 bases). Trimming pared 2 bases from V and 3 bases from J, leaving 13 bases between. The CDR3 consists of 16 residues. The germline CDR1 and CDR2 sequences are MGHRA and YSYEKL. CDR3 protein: CASSQLSGAPNEKLFF. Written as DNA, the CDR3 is TGCGCCAGCAGCCAACTGTCGGGGGCACCTAATGAAAAACTGTTTTTT.

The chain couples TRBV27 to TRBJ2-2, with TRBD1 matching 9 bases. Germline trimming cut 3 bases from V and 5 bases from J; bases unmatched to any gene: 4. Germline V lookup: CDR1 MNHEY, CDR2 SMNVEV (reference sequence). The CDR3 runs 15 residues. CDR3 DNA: TGTGCCAGCAGTTTTGGGACAGGGAGAACCGGGGAGCTGTTTTTT. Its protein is CASSFGTGRTGELFF.

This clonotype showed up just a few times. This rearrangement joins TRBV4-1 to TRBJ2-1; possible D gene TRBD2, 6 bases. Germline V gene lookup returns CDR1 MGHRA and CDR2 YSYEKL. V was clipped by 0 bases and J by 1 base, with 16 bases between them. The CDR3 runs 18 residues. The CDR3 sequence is CASSQDGSYGGSYNEQFF. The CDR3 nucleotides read TGCGCCAGCAGCCAAGATGGGAGTTATGGGGGGTCCTACAATGAGCAGTTCTTC.

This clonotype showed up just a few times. The CDR3 DNA follows: TGTGCCAGCAGCTTATTTTTTCAGTCGCCGCAAGAGACCCAGTACTTC. It codes for CASSLFFQSPQETQYF. V usage is TRBV7-6 and J usage is TRBJ2-5, with D unclear. Per the germline V gene, CDR1 is SGHVS and CDR2 is FNYEAQ. The germline V and J ends were trimmed by 2 bases and 2 bases, with 15 bases remaining between them. The CDR3 length is 16 residues.

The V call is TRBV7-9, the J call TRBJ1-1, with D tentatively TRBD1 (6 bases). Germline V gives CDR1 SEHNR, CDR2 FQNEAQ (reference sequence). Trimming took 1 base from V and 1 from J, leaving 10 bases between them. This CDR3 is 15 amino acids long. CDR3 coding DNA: TGTGCCAGCAGCTTAGTTGTCAGGGGGAACACTGAAGCTTTCTTT. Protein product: CASSLVVRGNTEAFF.

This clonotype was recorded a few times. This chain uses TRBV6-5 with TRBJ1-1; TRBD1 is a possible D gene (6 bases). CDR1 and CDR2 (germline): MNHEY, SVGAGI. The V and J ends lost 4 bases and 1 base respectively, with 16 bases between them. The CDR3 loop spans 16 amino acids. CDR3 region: CASSSGGGAGNTEAFF. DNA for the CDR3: TGTGCCAGCAGTTCCGGAGGGGGGGCCGGGAACACTGAAGCTTTCTTT.

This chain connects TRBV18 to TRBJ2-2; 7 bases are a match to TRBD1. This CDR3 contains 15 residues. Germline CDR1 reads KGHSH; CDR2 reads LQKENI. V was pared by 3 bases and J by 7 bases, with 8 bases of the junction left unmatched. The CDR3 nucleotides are TGTGCCAGCTCACCTGCCGGGACAGAGAACGGGGAGCTGTTTTTT. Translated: CASSPAGTENGELFF.

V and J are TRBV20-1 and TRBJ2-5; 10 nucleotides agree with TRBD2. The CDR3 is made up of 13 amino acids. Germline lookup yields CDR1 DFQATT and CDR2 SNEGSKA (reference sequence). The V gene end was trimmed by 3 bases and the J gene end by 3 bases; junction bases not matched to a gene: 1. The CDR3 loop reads CSASLAGEETQYF. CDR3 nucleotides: TGCAGTGCTAGTCTAGCGGGAGAAGAGACCCAGTACTTC.